Following are 30 T cell receptor beta chains from one sample sequenced in a study of Graves' ophthalmopathy and Graves' hyperthyroidism. Amplification of TCR beta CDR3 regions used RNA transcripts. First-round RT-PCR employed HTBI primers, with a second-round multiplex PCR after it. One entry per CDR3 protein results from TCRdb running MiXCR on the multiplex PCR reads. The table lists about 24,000 distinct CDR3 sequences, about half of them singletons. Sequencing was done on a sample of peripheral blood. These receptors all come from an adult woman with stable Graves' hyperthyroidism.

This clonotype ranks as medium-sized. The V gene is TRBV25-1, the J gene TRBJ2-1; 11 nucleotides agree with TRBD2. Germline loops: CDR1 MGHDK, CDR2 SYGVNS. V gave up 3 bases and J gave up 8 bases; unmatched junction bases: 12. This CDR3 comprises 17 residues. CDR3 region: CASSEEPISGRVHEQFF. CDR3 in DNA: TGTGCCAGCAGTGAGGAACCGATTAGCGGGAGGGTCCATGAGCAGTTCTTC.

This clonotype occurred many times. The chain is built from TRBV18 and TRBJ2-3; D remains ambiguous. The CDR3 sequence is 11 residues long. Germline V lookup: CDR1 KGHSH, CDR2 LQKENI. Trimming pared 3 bases from V and 4 bases from J, leaving 2 bases between. The CDR3 DNA reads as TGTGCCAGCTCACCTTCAGATACGCAGTATTTT. Amino acids: CASSPSDTQYF.

V usage is TRBV15 and J usage is TRBJ2-1; 7 bases agree with TRBD1. Germline assignment: CDR1 LNHNV and CDR2 YYDKDF (reference sequence). The CDR3 sequence is 15 residues long. Here the CDR3 reads CARGPDRVSYNEQFF. The CDR3 nucleotides are TGTGCTAGAGGACCAGACAGGGTTTCCTACAATGAGCAGTTCTTC.

This clonotype has at least ten counts. This rearrangement joins TRBV3-1 to TRBJ1-6, with 7 bases matching TRBD1. V gave up 1 base and J gave up 10 bases; unmatched junction bases: 10. The germline V gene encodes CDR1 LGHDT and CDR2 YNNKEL (reference sequence). The CDR3 covers 16 residues. CDR3 DNA sequence: TGTGCCAGCAGCCAAGGCCCTGACAGGGTAGACTCACCCCTCCACTTT. Translated, it gives CASSQGPDRVDSPLHF.

CDR3 DNA sequence: TGTGCCAGCAGTGATAGCGGTCCGGGGGGCACAGATACGCAGTATTTT. This sequence encodes CASSDSGPGGTDTQYF. The chain links TRBV2 to TRBJ2-3; weak D call: TRBD2 (6 bases). This CDR3 contains 16 residues. The V end was cut by 3 bases, the J end by 1 base, with 14 bases between. Germline CDR1 SNHLY, CDR2 FYNNEI.

This chain connects TRBV20-1 to TRBJ2-7, with D perhaps matching TRBD2 (7 bases). CDR1 is DFQATT, CDR2 SNEGSKA, per germline (reference sequence). Trimming shortened V by 6 bases and J by 4 bases, and 22 bases separated the two germline ends. The CDR3 totals 15 residues. The CDR3 nucleotides read TGCAGTGCGAATAGGGGGGGGCGGATTCGGTACGAGCAGTACTTC. This encodes CSANRGGRIRYEQYF.

The genes are TRBV19 and TRBJ2-7, with no clear D. CDR1 and CDR2 from the germline V gene are LNHDA and SQIVND (reference sequence). Trimming pared 6 bases from V and 1 base from J, leaving 10 bases between. CDR3 length equals 13 residues. CDR3 in amino acids: CASRGDQSYEQYF. DNA of the CDR3: TGTGCCAGTAGGGGCGACCAGTCCTACGAGCAGTACTTC.

The chain has TRBV15 and TRBJ1-1; D possibly corresponds to TRBD1 (6 bases). Germline values: CDR1 LNHNV, CDR2 YYDKDF (reference sequence). The CDR3 covers 14 residues. The V end was cut by 1 base, the J end by 6 bases, with 12 bases between. CDR3 residues: CATSRGGGRPEAFF. The CDR3, as DNA: TGTGCCACCAGCAGAGGGGGGGGGCGGCCTGAAGCTTTCTTT.

The chain couples TRBV6-5 to TRBJ2-4, with D possibly TRBD2 on 6 matching bases. Trimming took off 2 bases at V and 7 bases at J, with 9 bases between the two ends. Germline V gene sequence: CDR1 MNHEY, CDR2 SVGAGI. This CDR3 region has 13 residues. Here the CDR3 DNA reads TGTGCCAGCAGTTACGCGGGATGGAACATTCAGTACTTC. Translating gives CASSYAGWNIQYF.

The chain links TRBV25-1 to TRBJ2-1; D unresolved. The V gene's germline CDR1 is MGHDK and CDR2 SYGVNS. The ends were cut back, 2 bases at V and 0 bases at J, with 11 bases in the middle. The CDR3 is made up of 16 amino acids. The CDR3 spells CASSEDEGYSYNEQFF. CDR3 DNA sequence: TGTGCCAGCAGTGAAGATGAAGGCTACTCCTACAATGAGCAGTTCTTC. Looking up the rest from reference TRBV25-1 and TRBJ2-1 gives the full variable domain: EADIYQTPRYLVIGTGKKITLECSQTMGHDKMYWYQQDPGMELHLIHYSYGVNSTEKGDLSSESTVSRIRTEHFPLTLESARPSHTSQYLCASSEDEGYSYNEQFFGPGTRLTVL.

This clonotype counts as medium-sized. The chain uses TRBV20-1 and TRBJ2-7; the match to TRBD2 covers 13 bases. This CDR3 is built from 14 residues. Trimming at V came to 3 bases and at J to 6 bases, leaving 5 bases not matched to a gene. CDR1 and CDR2 (germline): DFQATT, SNEGSKA (reference sequence). This CDR3 reads CSASTSGRASEQYF. CDR3 in DNA: TGCAGTGCTAGCACTAGCGGGAGGGCCTCCGAGCAGTACTTC.

This clonotype is medium-sized in the sample. V usage is TRBV4-1 and J usage is TRBJ2-7; the D is unclear. V lost 1 base to trimming and J lost 5 bases, with 6 bases between them. The CDR3 is 12 residues long. Germline values: CDR1 MGHRA, CDR2 YSYEKL. CDR3 sequence: CASSQVGHEQYF. The CDR3 region has the DNA TGCGCCAGCAGCCAAGTTGGTCACGAGCAGTACTTC.

Notes on this clonotype: This CDR3 is missing its conserved last phenylalanine or tryptophan, likely due to a read error. The rearrangement links TRBV20-1 to TRBJ2-5; 10 bases line up with TRBD1. The length of the CDR3 is 14 residues. Germline CDR1 and CDR2: DFQATT and SNEGSKA (reference sequence). The CDR3 here is CGASAGTGEETQYV. The DNA for the CDR3 is TGCGGTGCAAGCGCCGGGACAGGGGAAGAGACCCAGTACGTC.

This clonotype is classed as medium-sized (0.01 to 0.1%). This chain links TRBV29-1 with TRBJ2-7; TRBD2 might be the D (5 bases). Between the trimmed V and J ends, which lost 5 bases and 0 bases, there was a span of 17 bases. CDR1 SQVTM and CDR2 ANQGSEA come from the germline V gene. CDR3 length: 15 amino acids. CDR3 residues: CSVKRVGGDSYEQYF. DNA for the CDR3: TGCAGCGTTAAAAGGGTTGGAGGTGACTCCTACGAGCAGTACTTC.

On this clonotype: A much larger clone lies one base from this, so it may be a read error. As the CDR3 is not closed by the conserved phenylalanine or tryptophan, this likely results from a read error. The chain joins TRBV18 to TRBJ1-2; D gene unclear. With 2 bases removed from V and 4 bases from J, the gap between germline ends came to 11 bases. Germline V gene lookup returns CDR1 KGHSH and CDR2 LQKENI. The CDR3 loop spans 14 amino acids. The CDR3 region is CASSPETRGYGYTL. CDR3 coding DNA: TGTGCCAGCTCACCAGAGACCCGGGGCTATGGCTACACCCTC.

DNA of the CDR3: TGTGCCAGCAGTGAAAAAGGGGGCTATAGCAATCAGCCCCAGTACTTC. Its protein product is CASSEKGGYSNQPQYF. This chain links TRBV6-1 with TRBJ2-5, with TRBD1 identical over 7 bases. The CDR3 length is 16 residues. Germline V gene data show CDR1 as MNHNS and CDR2 as SASEGT. Trimming took 2 bases from V and 9 from J; bases not matched to a gene: 15.

The V call is TRBV5-1, the J call TRBJ2-2; the D gene is possibly TRBD1 (5 bases). CDR3 size: 16 residues. Per germline, CDR1 SGHRS and CDR2 YFSETQ. V was pared by 1 base and J by 6 bases, with 16 bases between. The CDR3: CASSLQGPLNAGELFF. CDR3 DNA: TGCGCCAGCAGCTTGCAGGGCCCCCTTAACGCCGGGGAGCTGTTTTTT.

This chain uses TRBV20-1 with TRBJ2-1; D possibly uses TRBD1 or TRBD2 (6 bases each). Germline assignment: CDR1 DFQATT and CDR2 SNEGSKA (reference sequence). V was clipped by 6 bases and J by 5 bases, with 11 bases between them. The CDR3 totals 12 residues. The CDR3, as DNA: TGCAGTGCACCGAGGGGGGACAATGAGCAGTTCTTC. It codes for CSAPRGDNEQFF.

This clonotype was observed many times. This chain uses TRBV28 with TRBJ1-3; no firm D call. The CDR3 has 14 residues. The germline V gene has CDR1 MDHEN and CDR2 SYDVKM. The V and J ends lost 2 bases and 4 bases respectively, with 9 bases between them. The CDR3 region has the DNA TGTGCCAGCAGTTTAGGGCAGGTCGGAAACACCATATATTTT. Its protein is CASSLGQVGNTIYF.

The CDR3 reads CASSVNRAETQYF. The CDR3 DNA is TGTGCCAGCAGTGTTAACAGGGCGGAGACCCAGTACTTC. The chain joins TRBV6-1 to TRBJ2-5; D is possibly TRBD1 (6 bases). The CDR3 is made up of 13 amino acids. The germline gives CDR1 MNHNS, CDR2 SASEGT. V was cut by 4 bases and J by 5 bases, with 11 bases left in between.

V and J are TRBV6-4 and TRBJ2-5; 8 positions agree with TRBD1. Germline CDR1 MRHNA, CDR2 SNTAGT. This CDR3 has 14 residues. Trimming cost V 2 bases and J 7 bases; bases outside gene matches: 6. The CDR3: CASSDTRTGWTQYF. The CDR3 DNA follows: TGTGCCAGCAGTGACACTAGGACAGGGTGGACCCAGTACTTC.

J is TRBJ2-1 and V is TRBV7-3, with a tentative D call TRBD1 (6 bases). Germline CDR1 and CDR2: SGHTA and FQGTGA. The V gene lost 5 bases and the J gene lost 6 bases, with 11 bases spanning the gap. This CDR3 spans 13 amino acids. The CDR3 bases are TGTGCCAGCAGCACGGGACAAACCAATGAGCAGTTCTTC. It yields the protein CASSTGQTNEQFF.

In regard to this clonotype: One end of the junction is discordant with germline, which a read error may explain. The chain combines TRBV20-1 with TRBJ1-5, with 9 bases aligning to TRBD1. The CDR3 contains 12 residues. In germline, CDR1 is DFQATT, CDR2 SNEGSKA (reference sequence). In DNA form, the CDR3 reads TGCAGTGCTAAAGGGACAGGGCAATCCCAGGATTTT. Encoded protein: CSAKGTGQSQDF.

By share, this clonotype counts as medium-sized (0.01 to 0.1%). The V call is TRBV20-1, the J call TRBJ2-3; 16 bases agree with TRBD2. The CDR3 has 15 residues. With V trimmed by 3 bases and J by 4 bases, 1 base remained unmatched. The germline V gene has CDR1 DFQATT and CDR2 SNEGSKA (reference sequence). CDR3 sequence: CSARGTSGRADTQYF. The CDR3 region has the DNA TGCAGTGCTAGGGGGACTAGCGGGAGGGCAGATACGCAGTATTTT.

V gene TRBV2 combines with J gene TRBJ2-4; TRBD1 matches 8 bases. This CDR3 has 14 residues. Germline V gene lookup returns CDR1 SNHLY and CDR2 FYNNEI. V shed 6 bases, J shed 6 bases, and the junction held 7 bases outside the gene matches. The CDR3 loop is CASRRDRSGNIQYF. The CDR3 DNA sequence: TGTGCCAGCAGGAGGGACAGGTCTGGAAACATTCAGTACTTC.

This clonotype has a count of ten or more. V and J are TRBV20-1 and TRBJ2-3; 9 bases agree with TRBD2. The CDR3 is 19 amino acids. The germline V gene has CDR1 DFQATT and CDR2 SNEGSKA (reference sequence). Trimming removed 0 bases from V and 1 base from J; junction bases left unmatched: 14. Written as DNA, the CDR3 is TGCAGTGCTAGAGAACGAGGGCTAGCGGGGTGGGGACGCACAGATACGCAGTATTTT. Encoded protein: CSARERGLAGWGRTDTQYF.

This clonotype was found a few times. The chain has TRBV4-1 and TRBJ2-7; 11 bases fit TRBD1. The CDR3 spans 15 residues. In germline, CDR1 is MGHRA, CDR2 YSYEKL. Trimming at V came to 1 base and at J to 3 bases, leaving 2 bases not matched to a gene. CDR3 region: CASSQGTGGSYEQYF. The CDR3 DNA sequence: TGCGCCAGCAGCCAAGGGACAGGGGGCAGCTACGAGCAGTACTTC.

V usage is TRBV11-2 and J usage is TRBJ2-7; D is perhaps TRBD1 or TRBD2 (5 bases each). CDR1 and CDR2 from the germline V gene are SGHAT and FQNNGV. Trimming removed 4 bases at V and 3 bases at J, with 16 bases between. The CDR3 length is 15 residues. CDR3 coding DNA: TGTGCCAGCAGCTCCATGGGACCAGCCGGCTACGAGCAGTACTTC. It is translated as CASSSMGPAGYEQYF.

The chain combines TRBV20-1 with TRBJ2-1; TRBD2 might be the D (5 bases). The germline V and J ends were trimmed by 4 bases and 2 bases, with 12 bases remaining between them. CDR1 is DFQATT, CDR2 SNEGSKA, per germline (reference sequence). This CDR3 has 14 amino acids. The CDR3 sequence: CSAKASSTYNEQFF. The CDR3 bases are TGCAGTGCTAAGGCTAGCAGTACCTACAATGAGCAGTTCTTC.

In its sample, this clonotype is medium-sized (0.01 to 0.1%). This rearrangement joins TRBV20-1 to TRBJ2-7, with D possibly TRBD1 on 5 matching bases. Germline V gene data show CDR1 as DFQATT and CDR2 as SNEGSKA (reference sequence). The ends were cut back, 6 bases at V and 2 bases at J, with 11 bases in the middle. The CDR3 is 12 residues long. CDR3 sequence reads: CSAHPTAYEQYF. The CDR3 DNA follows: TGCAGTGCCCACCCGACAGCCTACGAGCAGTACTTC.